The next 21 T cell receptor beta chains were all read from a single sample in a study of Tregs in tolerant kidney transplant recipients. Mixed chimerism was transient after nonmyeloablative marrow transplants from related graft donors. Libraries were prepared by immunoSEQ multiplex PCR; TCRdb keeps only in-frame clonotypes and omits some of them. The sample lists about 81,000 clones; roughly 90% were seen once. The sample in question was CD4+ T cells from blood (PBMCs), obtained 24 months after the transplant. The receptors originated from a human patient who received a combined kidney and bone marrow transplant. The graft donor may be the source of some T cells.

The CDR3 is CSTLDRPKETQYF. The CDR3 DNA reads TGCAGCACCCTGGACAGGCCAAAAGAGACCCAGTACTTC. The chain combines TRBV29-1 with TRBJ2-5; 7 bases align to TRBD1. This CDR3 has 13 amino acids. After removal of 8 bases from V and 3 bases from J, the junction contained 9 bases not matched to a gene. CDR1 is SQVTM and CDR2 is ANQGSEA in the germline V gene. Full variable domain (rest looked up from reference TRBV29-1 and TRBJ2-5): SAVISQKPSRDICQRGTSLTIQCQVDSQVTMMFWYRQQPGQSLTLIATANQGSEATYESGFVIDKFPISRPNLTFSTLTVSNMSPEDSSIYLCSTLDRPKETQYFGPGTRLLVL.

This clone has only one observation. The chain has TRBV19 and TRBJ2-7; D is possibly TRBD1 (5 bases). CDR3 length: 15 residues. V dropped 5 bases and J dropped 0 bases, with 14 bases sitting between them. Germline values: CDR1 LNHDA, CDR2 SQIVND (reference sequence). The CDR3 nucleotides read TGTGCCAGTAGTCAAACAGGCTCCAGCTCCTACGAGCAGTACTTC. It translates to CASSQTGSSSYEQYF.

The chain employs TRBV5-1 and TRBJ2-2; 12 nucleotides line up with TRBD2. CDR3 length: 16 residues. The V gene's germline CDR1 is SGHRS and CDR2 YFSETQ. Trimming cost V 4 bases and J 3 bases; bases outside gene matches: 4. CDR3 DNA: TGCGCCAGCAGCCCGACTAGCGGGGGCTACACCGGGGAGCTGTTTTTT. Amino acids: CASSPTSGGYTGELFF.

The genes are TRBV4-3 and TRBJ2-3, with TRBD2 as a possible D gene (6 bases). This CDR3 contains 16 residues. Germline V gene sequence: CDR1 LGHNA, CDR2 YSLEER. The V and J ends lost 1 base and 0 bases respectively, with 11 bases between them. This CDR3 is CASSQVPGTSTDTQYF. The CDR3 nucleotides are TGCGCCAGCAGCCAAGTCCCCGGGACTAGCACAGATACGCAGTATTTT.

The CDR3 sequence is CASSEALRGNDQPQHF. CDR3 DNA sequence: TGTGCCAGCAGTGAAGCGCTTCGGGGGAACGATCAGCCCCAGCATTTT. The genes are TRBV2 and TRBJ1-5; tentative D call: TRBD1 (5 bases). V was trimmed by 0 bases and J by 5 bases, leaving 14 bases between them. The CDR3 covers 16 residues. Germline V CDR1 and CDR2: SNHLY, FYNNEI.

The chain carries TRBV28 and TRBJ2-2; D is possibly TRBD1 (6 bases). The CDR3 has 15 residues. The germline V gene has CDR1 MDHEN and CDR2 SYDVKM. V was cut by 3 bases and J by 4 bases, with 12 bases left in between. CDR3 residues: CASSFTGTTTGELFF. The CDR3 DNA reads TGTGCCAGCAGTTTCACCGGGACAACCACCGGGGAGCTGTTTTTT.

J is TRBJ2-3 and V is TRBV7-2, with D hard to call. The germline V and J ends were trimmed by 0 bases and 6 bases, with 4 bases remaining between them. Germline assignment: CDR1 SGHTA and CDR2 FQGNSA. The CDR3 has 12 residues. The CDR3 reads CASSLARDTQYF. CDR3 sequence (DNA): TGTGCCAGCAGCTTAGCGCGTGATACGCAGTATTTT. Full variable domain (remainder filled in from reference TRBV7-2 and TRBJ2-3): GAGVSQSPSNKVTEKGKDVELRCDPISGHTALYWYRQSLGQGLEFLIYFQGNSAPDKSGLPSDRFSAERTGGSVSTLTIQRTQQEDSAVYLCASSLARDTQYFGPGTRLTVL.

The chain couples TRBV4-2 to TRBJ1-2, with D possibly TRBD1 on 6 matching bases. Trimming removed 4 bases from V and 2 bases from J, with 11 bases in between. There are 14 residues in the CDR3. Germline V gene lookup returns CDR1 LGHNA and CDR2 YNFKEQ. CDR3 DNA: TGTGCCAGCAGCCCCGCGGACAGCAACTATGGCTACACCTTC. Its translation: CASSPADSNYGYTF.

The genes are TRBV18 and TRBJ2-5; TRBD2 aligns across 9 bases. This CDR3 has 16 residues. Germline values: CDR1 KGHSH, CDR2 LQKENI. The V and J ends lost 3 bases and 0 bases, in that order; junction bases with no gene match: 5. Here the CDR3 DNA reads TGTGCCAGCTCACCTTCGTCTAGCGGGGACCAAGAGACCCAGTACTTC. Amino acid sequence: CASSPSSSGDQETQYF.

This clone was seen just once. The chain combines TRBV29-1 with TRBJ2-5; 9 nucleotides match TRBD1. The germline V gene has CDR1 SQVTM and CDR2 ANQGSEA. This CDR3 is built from 12 residues. The ends lost 5 bases at V and 5 bases at J; junction bases unmatched: 3. CDR3 sequence reads: CSVNRGPETQYF. The CDR3 bases are TGCAGCGTTAACAGGGGGCCGGAGACCCAGTACTTC. Full variable domain (missing parts from reference TRBV29-1 and TRBJ2-5): SAVISQKPSRDICQRGTSLTIQCQVDSQVTMMFWYRQQPGQSLTLIATANQGSEATYESGFVIDKFPISRPNLTFSTLTVSNMSPEDSSIYLCSVNRGPETQYFGPGTRLLVL.

V and J are TRBV30 and TRBJ2-7; 8 bases agree with TRBD1. The CDR3 runs to 16 residues. Germline CDR1 is GTSNPN and CDR2 is SVGIG (reference sequence). V lost 1 base, J lost 1 base, and 9 bases stayed unmatched. CDR3 amino acids: CAWSGIFGTGSYEQYF. The DNA for the CDR3 is TGTGCCTGGAGTGGCATATTCGGGACAGGTTCCTACGAGCAGTACTTC.

The chain joins TRBV18 to TRBJ2-2; perhaps TRBD1 as D (6 bases). CDR3 length equals 14 residues. From germline, CDR1 is KGHSH and CDR2 LQKENI. Trimming cost V 5 bases and J 1 base, with 8 bases left between them. CDR3 region: CASSVQGNTGELFF. In DNA form, the CDR3 reads TGTGCCAGCTCAGTACAGGGGAACACCGGGGAGCTGTTTTTT.

The rearrangement joins TRBV7-9 to TRBJ1-1, with 10 bases fitting TRBD1. CDR3 length: 15 residues. Germline V gene sequence: CDR1 SEHNR, CDR2 FQNEAQ (reference sequence). V gave up 11 bases and J gave up 1 base; unmatched junction bases: 10. The CDR3 bases are TGTGCCGGAAAAGCAGGGACAGGGGAGAACACTGAAGCTTTCTTT. It translates to CAGKAGTGENTEAFF.

The V and J genes are TRBV7-2 and TRBJ2-7; D might be TRBD1 (6 bases). CDR3 size: 13 residues. Deletions cut 6 bases from V and 1 base from J, with 10 bases between. Germline values: CDR1 SGHTA, CDR2 FQGNSA. The CDR3 nucleotides are TGTGCCAGCAGAAGGACAGCATCCTACGAGCAGTACTTC. As protein: CASRRTASYEQYF.

This clone is a singleton in its sample. V usage is TRBV7-2 and J usage is TRBJ1-4, with D perhaps TRBD1 (6 bases). The CDR3 loop spans 15 amino acids. Germline CDR1 SGHTA, CDR2 FQGNSA. V was shortened by 4 bases and J by 7 bases, with 16 bases between the two germline ends. The CDR3 region has the DNA TGTGCCAGCAGCTCAGGCCAAACAGGGAGTGAAAAACTGTTTTTT. It encodes CASSSGQTGSEKLFF.

This clone appeared a single time. The chain is built from TRBV7-2 and TRBJ2-7, with 8 bases fitting TRBD2. The CDR3 has 15 amino acids. Germline values: CDR1 SGHTA, CDR2 FQGNSA. V was pared by 3 bases and J by 3 bases, with 7 bases of the junction left unmatched. The CDR3 reads CASSFGLAGLYEQYF. In DNA form, the CDR3 reads TGTGCCAGCAGCTTTGGGCTAGCGGGTCTCTACGAGCAGTACTTC.

The chain carries TRBV2 and TRBJ1-2; 9 positions agree with TRBD1. The V gene end was trimmed by 10 bases and the J gene end by 8 bases; junction bases not matched to a gene: 17. This CDR3 spans 15 amino acids. The germline V gene encodes CDR1 SNHLY and CDR2 FYNNEI. The CDR3 sequence is CAIHRDRAPLAGYTF. CDR3 bases: TGTGCCATCCACCGGGACAGGGCACCGTTGGCCGGCTACACCTTC. Drawing the rest from reference TRBV2 and TRBJ1-2, the complete variable domain is EPEVTQTPSHQVTQMGQEVILRCVPISNHLYFYWYRQILGQKVEFLVSFYNNEISEKSEIFDDQFSVERPDGSNFTLKIRSTKLEDSAMYFCAIHRDRAPLAGYTFGSGTRLTVV.

The chain combines TRBV29-1 with TRBJ1-2; 7 bases agree with TRBD1. V lost 7 bases and J lost 5; bases outside the gene matches: 10. The CDR3 extends over 13 amino acids. Germline loops: CDR1 SQVTM, CDR2 ANQGSEA. The CDR3 loop reads CSAETRGRYGYTF. The DNA for the CDR3 is TGCAGCGCCGAAACCAGGGGGAGATATGGCTACACCTTC.

V usage is TRBV6-5 and J usage is TRBJ1-1; D is unclear. The CDR3 loop spans 13 amino acids. Germline assignment: CDR1 MNHEY and CDR2 SVGAGI. V was trimmed by 5 bases and J by 4 bases, leaving 11 bases between them. Written as DNA, the CDR3 is TGTGCCAGCAGTCGAGGGCGGAGCACTGAAGCTTTCTTT. This encodes CASSRGRSTEAFF.

CDR3 sequence (DNA): TGTGCCAGTTCCGAACAGGGTATTCTAGCCAAAAACATTCAGTACTTC. It specifies CASSEQGILAKNIQYF. V usage is TRBV19 and J usage is TRBJ2-4, with a tentative D call TRBD1 (6 bases). V was shortened by 8 bases and J by 0 bases, with 17 bases between the two germline ends. The CDR3 contains 16 residues. Per the germline V gene, CDR1 is LNHDA and CDR2 is SQIVND (reference sequence). Full variable domain (rest looked up from reference TRBV19 and TRBJ2-4): DGGITQSPKYLFRKEGQNVTLSCEQNLNHDAMYWYRQDPGQGLRLIYYSQIVNDFQKGDIAEGYSVSREKKESFPLTVTSAQKNPTAFYLCASSEQGILAKNIQYFGAGTRLSVL.

J is TRBJ2-6 and V is TRBV7-9; no clear D. The better agreement between TRBJ2-4 and the DNA end casts doubt on the J call. The CDR3 runs to 15 residues. CDR1 and CDR2 (germline): SEHNR, FQNEAQ (reference sequence). This CDR3 reads CASSALLGAKNIQYF. The CDR3 nucleotides read TGTGCCAGCAGCGCGTTATTGGGGGCCAAAAACATTCAGTACTTC.